This T cell receptor beta chain is from a study of CD8 T cells in Susac syndrome. The authors carried out high-throughput sequencing of TCR beta. They applied it to CD8+ and CD4+ T cells obtained from blood. With 1 base removed from V and 7 bases from J, the gap between germline ends came to 12 bases. This CDR3 is built from 14 residues. The germline V gene has CDR1 LGHNT and CDR2 FRNRAP. The authors reverse transcribed roughly 0.5 to 1 ug RNA with random hexamers. TCRdb redid the calling of the immunoSEQ multiplex PCR reads with MiXCR, one entry per CDR3 protein. The sample includes approximately 100,000 distinct CDR3 sequences, roughly 92% of them seen just once.

The chain links TRBV12-5 to TRBJ2-3; D ambiguous. This clonotype originated in a human donor in good health. Sequences were obtained from CD8+ T cells from PBMCs. The CDR3 DNA sequence: TGTGCTAGTGGTTTGGACCCCGACTCAAATACGCAGTATTTT. It encodes CASGLDPDSNTQYF.